The entry below gives a single T cell receptor beta chain sequence along with its context. Its antigen remains unidentified. The length of the CDR3 is 16 residues. Trimming removed 4 bases at V and 2 bases at J, with 16 bases between. Germline V CDR1 and CDR2: SEHNR, FQNEAQ (reference sequence). The data belong to a study of response to subunit inactivated influenza vaccine. Findings and caveats of the study: Only a handful of new T cells, the authors suggested, are recruited with each seasonal influenza vaccination.

TCRdb processed the RT-PCR reads anew with MiXCR; each CDR3 protein has one entry. The sample has approximately 680,000 distinct CDR3 sequences; less than 20% are singletons. This sample comprised PBMCs from blood, obtained 11 to 12 days after vaccination. The chain couples TRBV7-9 to TRBJ2-3; no firm D call. This TCR was sampled from a man between 45 and 60 years old who received an inactivated influenza vaccine. Written as DNA, the CDR3 is TGTGCCAGCAGCTACCCCCAACTCCACAACACAGATACGCAGTATTTT. It specifies CASSYPQLHNTDTQYF. The full variable domain, rest sourced from reference TRBV7-9 and TRBJ2-3, is DTGVSQNPRHKITKRGQNVTFRCDPISEHNRLYWYRQTLGQGPEFLTYFQNEAQLEKSRLLSDRFSAERPKGSFSTLEIQRTEQGDSAMYLCASSYPQLHNTDTQYFGPGTRLTVL.